A selection of T cell receptor beta chains follows, all from one sample in a study of technical replicates of blood from several donors. Assay used: immunoSEQ multiplex PCR; TCRdb lists only in-frame clones, some missing. The repertoire has about 76,000 clones, about 91% of them found once; the top ten carry 0.2% to 0.25%. The sample was T cells isolated from PBMCs. The receptors here all came from a human donor in good health. CDR3s include the opening cysteine and the closing phenylalanine or tryptophan. D genes are given only for firm matches. Only some rows state a clone size, as once, few, many or a class for expanded clones.

d_call clone_size j_call v_call cdr3_aa cdr3_nt
NA NA TRBJ2-2 TRBV25-1 CASSESGGFTGELFF TGTGCCAGCAGTGAATCAGGCGGGTTCACCGGGGAGCTGTTTTTT
NA NA TRBJ1-1 TRBV2 CASSPGLGGGAFF TGTGCCAGCAGTCCGGGCCTGGGGGGTGGAGCTTTCTTT
TRBD1 NA TRBJ1-4 TRBV14 CASSSGTGGKLFF TGTGCCAGCAGCTCCGGGACAGGGGGAAAACTGTTTTTT
NA NA TRBJ1-6 TRBV19 CASQGGISPLHF TGTGCCAGTCAAGGGGGTATATCACCCCTCCACTTT
NA NA TRBJ1-6 TRBV10-1 CASSGPLTGTNSPLHF TGCGCCAGCAGTGGGCCATTGACAGGCACCAATTCACCCCTCCACTTT
NA NA TRBJ2-7 TRBV7-9 CASSDGSYEQYF TGTGCCAGCAGCGACGGGTCCTACGAGCAGTACTTC
TRBD2 NA TRBJ2-7 TRBV5-6 CASRGRGLEQYF TGTGCCAGCAGGGGGAGGGGTCTCGAGCAGTACTTC
NA NA TRBJ1-5 TRBV10-2 CASSEFGPGQPQHF TGCGCCAGCAGTGAGTTCGGTCCGGGTCAGCCCCAGCATTTT
NA NA TRBJ1-1 TRBV5-1 CASSPMGGNTEAFF TGCGCCAGCAGCCCTATGGGAGGGAACACTGAAGCTTTCTTT
TRBD2 NA TRBJ2-1 TRBV5-4 CASSFNAGGDEQFF TGTGCCAGCAGCTTTAATGCGGGGGGCGATGAGCAGTTCTTC
TRBD2 NA TRBJ2-7 TRBV4-1 CASSQGPGLAGKSSYEQYF TGCGCCAGCAGCCAAGGCCCGGGACTAGCGGGAAAAAGCTCCTACGAGCAGTACTTC
NA once TRBJ2-1 TRBV12-5 CASGLPYVGEQFF TGTGCTAGTGGTTTGCCCTATGTGGGCGAGCAGTTCTTC
NA NA TRBJ1-1 TRBV6-6 CASSYSQGGANTEAFF TGTGCCAGCAGTTACAGCCAGGGAGGGGCGAACACTGAAGCTTTCTTT
NA NA TRBJ1-4 TRBV28 CASSFQNEKLFF TGTGCCAGCAGTTTCCAAAATGAAAAACTGTTTTTT
TRBD2 NA TRBJ2-7 TRBV7-9 CASSPTSGGLNLQYF TGTGCCAGCTCCCCGACTAGCGGGGGCCTCAACTTGCAGTACTTC
TRBD2 few TRBJ2-1 TRBV12-5 CASGSRGNEQFF TGTGCTAGTGGTTCGCGGGGGAATGAGCAGTTCTTC
TRBD2 NA TRBJ2-1 TRBV6-1 CASSARLAVANEQFF TGTGCCAGCAGTGCTCGTCTAGCGGTCGCCAATGAGCAGTTCTTC
TRBD1 NA TRBJ2-7 TRBV28 CASEEDRSSYEQYF TGTGCTAGTGAGGAGGACAGGAGCTCCTACGAGCAGTACTTC
NA NA TRBJ2-7 TRBV20-1 CSARVISEQYF TGCAGTGCTAGAGTCATCAGCGAGCAGTACTTC
TRBD1 NA TRBJ2-7 TRBV28 CASSLPRQGAGEQYF TGTGCCAGCAGTCTGCCACGACAGGGGGCAGGCGAGCAGTACTTC
NA NA TRBJ1-5 TRBV19 CASSIVGQSRRAQHF TGTGCCAGTAGTATAGTTGGACAGAGCCGCAGGGCCCAGCATTTT
TRBD1 NA TRBJ1-4 TRBV9 CASSVAGQGREKLFF TGTGCCAGCAGCGTAGCGGGACAGGGCCGGGAAAAACTGTTTTTT
NA NA TRBJ2-7 TRBV7-9 CASSLAASGDSYEQYF TGTGCCAGCAGCTTAGCTGCGTCAGGCGACTCCTACGAGCAGTACTTC
NA NA TRBJ1-5 TRBV5-8 CASSNTVTGNQPQHF TGTGCCAGCAGTAATACGGTGACAGGTAATCAGCCCCAGCATTTT
TRBD1 NA TRBJ1-1 TRBV4-1 CASSQGQGNTEAFF TGCGCCAGCAGCCAGGGACAGGGTAACACTGAAGCTTTCTTT
NA NA TRBJ2-5 TRBV5-1 CASSLDPVADDQETQYF TGCGCCAGCAGCTTGGATCCTGTAGCGGACGACCAAGAGACCCAGTACTTC
NA NA TRBJ1-2 TRBV5-1 CASSAGRNYGYTF TGCGCCAGCAGTGCAGGGAGGAACTATGGCTACACCTTC
TRBD1 NA TRBJ2-7 TRBV6-1 CASRDRSHEQYF TGTGCCAGCCGGGACAGGTCCCACGAGCAGTACTTC
NA NA TRBJ1-1 TRBV5-4 CASSLPLLAEAFF TGTGCCAGCAGCTTGCCGCTACTAGCTGAAGCTTTCTTT
TRBD1 NA TRBJ1-4 TRBV5-1 CASSLGKGAPATNEKLFF TGCGCCAGCAGCTTGGGAAAGGGGGCACCCGCAACTAATGAAAAACTGTTTTTT
NA NA TRBJ2-7 TRBV7-8 CASSLYPSQIRSYEQYF TGTGCCAGCAGCTTATATCCTAGCCAGATCCGATCCTACGAGCAGTACTTC
TRBD2 NA TRBJ2-3 TRBV7-6 CASSPWGGDTQYF TGTGCCAGCAGCCCCTGGGGGGGAGATACGCAGTATTTT
TRBD2 once TRBJ2-7 TRBV4-1 CASSQRTSGGSYEQYF TGCGCCAGCAGCCAACGGACTAGCGGGGGGTCCTACGAGCAGTACTTC
NA once TRBJ1-2 TRBV5-1 CASSGGRYGYTF TGCGCCAGCAGTGGAGGTCGGTATGGCTACACCTTC
TRBD1 NA TRBJ1-5 TRBV18 CASSPPDRGDQPQHF TGTGCCAGCTCACCACCAGACAGGGGGGATCAGCCCCAGCATTTT
NA NA TRBJ2-7 TRBV5-1 CASSHGAYEQYF TGCGCCAGCAGTCACGGTGCCTACGAGCAGTACTTC
NA NA TRBJ2-3 TRBV5-6 CASSFLGTDTQYF TGTGCCAGCAGCTTCCTCGGCACAGATACGCAGTATTTT
TRBD2 NA TRBJ2-7 TRBV28 CASSKRSGRAYEQYF TGTGCCAGCAGTAAGCGGAGCGGGAGGGCCTACGAGCAGTACTTC
NA NA TRBJ2-7 TRBV10-3 CAISEIQRAEQYF TGTGCCATCAGTGAGATTCAGCGAGCCGAGCAGTACTTC
TRBD2 NA TRBJ2-7 TRBV5-4 CASSSYRGRADEQYF TGTGCCAGCAGCTCTTACCGTGGGAGGGCCGACGAGCAGTACTTC
TRBD1 NA TRBJ1-1 TRBV15 CATRQGRQMNTEAFF TGTGCCACCCGACAGGGGCGTCAAATGAACACTGAAGCTTTCTTT
NA NA TRBJ2-3 TRBV18 CASSPTASTDTQYF TGTGCCAGCTCACCGACAGCTAGCACAGATACGCAGTATTTT
TRBD2 NA TRBJ2-6 TRBV30 CASREGSSGANVLTF TGTGCCTCCAGGGAGGGTAGCTCTGGGGCCAACGTCCTGACTTTC
NA NA TRBJ1-5 TRBV12-5 CASGLDYQPQHF TGTGCTAGTGGTTTGGACTATCAGCCCCAGCATTTT
TRBD1 NA TRBJ2-7 TRBV30 CAWSVRQGAEQYF TGTGCCTGGAGTGTACGGCAGGGGGCGGAGCAGTACTTC
TRBD1 NA TRBJ2-7 TRBV28 CASRLRDSSYEQYF TGTGCCAGCAGGCTCCGGGACAGCTCCTACGAGCAGTACTTC